Presented here are 27 T cell receptor beta chains from one specimen sequenced in a study of blood T cell repertoires in COVID-19 (dated by TCRdb to the early 2020s). The method was the immunoSEQ multiplex PCR assay. The table comes from immuneACCESS by way of TCRdb, which keeps in-frame sequences with V and J called. Part of the clones is missing from these tables; in studies checked, under half for an unresolved V gene and the rest for unknown reasons. Here the sample has more than 70,000 clones; approximately 78% occur a single time. In total, the top ten clones hold around a third of the sample. Sequenced sample: peripheral blood. Source of these receptors: a woman in her sixties or seventies with acute or convalescent COVID-19.

The chain uses TRBV7-9 and TRBJ2-3; D call uncertain. Germline CDR1 SEHNR, CDR2 FQNEAQ (reference sequence). The V and J ends lost 1 base and 2 bases respectively, with 10 bases between them. This CDR3 contains 15 residues. Here the CDR3 reads CASSLGAGPTDTQYF. In nucleotides, the CDR3 is TGTGCCAGCAGCTTAGGGGCCGGCCCCACAGATACGCAGTATTTT.

The rearrangement links TRBV7-9 to TRBJ1-2; TRBD1 agrees at 7 bases. Germline values: CDR1 SEHNR, CDR2 FQNEAQ (reference sequence). V dropped 5 bases and J dropped 4; count of bases not matched to a gene: 13. The CDR3 extends over 16 amino acids. The CDR3 DNA follows: TGTGCCAGCAGCCGCAATAGCGTAGGGGGCGGCTATGGCTACACCTTC. Residues: CASSRNSVGGGYGYTF.

In its sample, this clone was seen a few times. The chain combines TRBV2 with TRBJ1-1, with 8 bases matching TRBD1. The V segment lost 3 bases and the J segment 3 bases; nucleotides outside the gene matches: 12. Germline loops: CDR1 SNHLY, CDR2 FYNNEI. The CDR3 loop spans 17 amino acids. This CDR3 reads CASSDEFRGPWDTEAFF. The CDR3 bases are TGTGCCAGCAGTGATGAGTTCAGGGGGCCATGGGACACTGAAGCTTTCTTT.

The rearrangement uses TRBV7-2 and TRBJ2-7, with 14 bases matching TRBD2. The CDR3 is made up of 16 amino acids. V lost 1 base, J lost 7 bases, and 6 bases stayed unmatched. Per the germline V gene, CDR1 is SGHTA and CDR2 is FQGNSA. The CDR3 DNA reads TGTGCCAGCAGCTTAGAGGGGACTAGCGGGAGTCGGGAGCAGTACTTC. This gives the protein CASSLEGTSGSREQYF.

This clone was observed a handful of times. The chain uses TRBV18 and TRBJ1-2; the D gene is possibly TRBD1 (6 bases). Germline V gene lookup returns CDR1 KGHSH and CDR2 LQKENI. The CDR3 is 12 amino acids. Trimming stripped 8 bases from V and 1 base from J, with 8 bases between. In DNA form, the CDR3 reads TGTGCCAGCCGGACAGATAACTATGGCTACACCTTC. As protein: CASRTDNYGYTF.

The chain joins TRBV4-1 to TRBJ2-5, with D maybe TRBD1 (6 bases). V was pared by 2 bases and J by 5 bases, with 9 bases between. Germline assignment: CDR1 MGHRA and CDR2 YSYEKL. There are 13 residues in the CDR3. Here the CDR3 DNA reads TGCGCCAGCAGCCAAACGAGGGGGGAGACCCAGTACTTC. It specifies CASSQTRGETQYF.

This chain links TRBV30 with TRBJ1-1; 7 bases are shared with TRBD1. The J segment lost 3 bases and the V segment lost 8 bases, leaving 9 bases of the junction unmatched. Germline lookup yields CDR1 GTSNPN and CDR2 SVGIG (reference sequence). The CDR3 consists of 13 residues. The CDR3 loop reads CARTGTADTEAFF. The CDR3 DNA reads as TGTGCCCGGACCGGGACAGCGGACACTGAAGCTTTCTTT. Full variable domain (outside the CDR3, taken from reference TRBV30 and TRBJ1-1): SQTIHQWPATLVQPVGSPLSLECTVEGTSNPNLYWYRQAAGRGLQLLFYSVGIGQISSEVPQNLSASRPQDRQFILSSKKLLLSDSGFYLCARTGTADTEAFFGQGTRLTVV.

This clone showed up just a few times. This chain uses TRBV30 with TRBJ2-7, with a tentative D call TRBD1 (7 bases). Trimming stripped 3 bases from V and 6 bases from J, with 12 bases between. CDR3 length equals 12 residues. Per the germline V gene, CDR1 is GTSNPN and CDR2 is SVGIG (reference sequence). The CDR3 DNA sequence: TGTGCCTGGAGCCGACAGGGAGGCGAGCAGTACTTC. Translating it yields CAWSRQGGEQYF. The variable domain in full, with the rest retrieved from reference TRBV30 and TRBJ2-7, is SQTIHQWPATLVQPVGSPLSLECTVEGTSNPNLYWYRQAAGRGLQLLFYSVGIGQISSEVPQNLSASRPQDRQFILSSKKLLLSDSGFYLCAWSRQGGEQYFGPGTRLTVT.

With respect to this clone: Its ends do not fully match the called genes, so a read error is possible. The chain joins TRBV24-1 to TRBJ2-7, with 7 bases matching TRBD1. The germline CDR1 and CDR2 sequences are KGHDR and SFDVKD. This CDR3 has 9 residues. The CDR3 DNA is TGTGCCCGGCTTAGGACAGGATCCTTC. This translates into CARLRTGSF.

CDR3 amino acids: CATTNRQRPGGYNEQFF. For the CDR3, the DNA is TGTGCCACCACCAATAGGCAGCGGCCCGGCGGCTACAATGAGCAGTTCTTC. This sequence joins TRBV15 and TRBJ2-1, with a tentative D call TRBD2 (5 bases). Germline assignment: CDR1 LNHNV and CDR2 YYDKDF (reference sequence). V lost 7 bases and J 3 bases, leaving 22 bases between the germline ends. The length of the CDR3 is 17 residues.

This chain joins TRBV24-1 and TRBJ2-7; D not certain. Per the germline V gene, CDR1 is KGHDR and CDR2 is SFDVKD. This CDR3 comprises 16 residues. The germline V and J ends were trimmed by 4 bases and 0 bases, with 15 bases remaining between them. The CDR3 coding sequence is TGTGCCACCAGTGACCCGTGGCCAAAAAGCTCCTACGAGCAGTACTTC. Translating gives CATSDPWPKSSYEQYF.

The V call is TRBV19, the J call TRBJ2-1; D ambiguous. V was clipped by 10 bases and J by 2 bases, with 12 bases between them. The CDR3 runs to 13 residues. The germline V gene encodes CDR1 LNHDA and CDR2 SQIVND (reference sequence). This CDR3 is CATRLDPYNEQFF. Written as DNA, the CDR3 is TGTGCCACCCGACTCGACCCCTACAATGAGCAGTTCTTC.

V usage is TRBV5-8 and J usage is TRBJ1-2; a weak D match, TRBD1 (5 bases). The CDR3 length is 16 residues. The V gene's germline CDR1 is SGHTS and CDR2 YDEGEE. V was trimmed by 2 bases and J by 3 bases, leaving 17 bases between them. The CDR3 bases are TGTGCCAGCAGCTTAGAGTCAACAGGAGTAGACTATGGCTACACCTTC. This gives the protein CASSLESTGVDYGYTF.

The CDR3 protein is CASSLDGNYGYTF. The CDR3 DNA follows: TGCGCCAGCAGCTTGGACGGGAACTATGGCTACACCTTC. The rearrangement uses TRBV5-1 and TRBJ1-2, with unresolved D. CDR1 is SGHRS, CDR2 YFSETQ, per germline. V shed 0 bases and J shed 2 bases, with 5 bases lying between them. This CDR3 comprises 13 residues.

The CDR3 sequence is CSVEGDSYGNTIYF. The CDR3 nucleotides read TGCAGCGTTGAGGGGGACAGCTATGGAAACACCATATATTTT. The chain links TRBV29-1 to TRBJ1-3; 7 nucleotides align to TRBD1. The trim removed 3 bases at V and 3 bases at J, leaving 5 bases unmatched. Germline assignment: CDR1 SQVTM and CDR2 ANQGSEA. The CDR3 is 14 residues long.

A few counts support this clone. This sequence joins TRBV4-2 and TRBJ1-4; D call uncertain. Deletions cut 0 bases from V and 3 bases from J, with 11 bases between. Germline loops: CDR1 LGHNA, CDR2 YNFKEQ. This CDR3 spans 16 amino acids. The CDR3 spells CASSQDFGVANEKLFF. Here the CDR3 DNA reads TGTGCCAGCAGCCAAGATTTCGGGGTGGCTAATGAAAAACTGTTTTTT.

This chain connects TRBV6-5 to TRBJ1-2, with a weak D call TRBD1 (6 bases). CDR3 length: 14 amino acids. V dropped 3 bases and J dropped 2 bases, with 10 bases sitting between them. CDR1 is MNHEY, CDR2 SVGAGI, per germline. CDR3 sequence: CASSYPDRNYGYTF. As DNA, the CDR3 is TGTGCCAGCAGTTATCCTGACAGGAACTATGGCTACACCTTC.

The sample holds a few counts of this clone. The V call is TRBV2, the J call TRBJ1-2; 8 nucleotides match TRBD1. The CDR3 runs 14 residues. From germline, CDR1 is SNHLY and CDR2 FYNNEI. The V segment lost 6 bases and the J segment 3 bases; nucleotides outside the gene matches: 6. In DNA form, the CDR3 reads TGTGCCAGCAGCCCCAGGGGGCTCGACTATGGCTACACCTTC. Protein product: CASSPRGLDYGYTF.

The V and J genes are TRBV9 and TRBJ2-5, with 9 bases fitting TRBD1. The V gene end was trimmed by 0 bases and the J gene end by 4 bases; junction bases not matched to a gene: 4. Per the germline V gene, CDR1 is SGDLS and CDR2 is YYNGEE. The CDR3 covers 15 residues. In DNA form, the CDR3 reads TGTGCCAGCAGCGTAGGGGACAGGGTGGGAGAGACCCAGTACTTC. It is translated as CASSVGDRVGETQYF.

This clone was seen just once. The rearrangement joins TRBV24-1 to TRBJ2-1, with 15 positions matching TRBD2. Germline CDR1 reads KGHDR; CDR2 reads SFDVKD. The CDR3 covers 20 residues. V dropped 4 bases and J dropped 3; count of bases not matched to a gene: 12. The DNA of the CDR3 is TGTGCCACCAGTGACTCGGTCCCGGGACTAGCGGGAGGCCACTACAATGAGCAGTTCTTC. Amino acid sequence: CATSDSVPGLAGGHYNEQFF.

The CDR3 sequence: CATSRGSGTTNEKLFF. The CDR3 DNA reads as TGTGCCACCAGCAGAGGATCCGGGACAACTAATGAAAAACTGTTTTTT. This chain joins TRBV15 and TRBJ1-4; D uncertain. V was pared by 1 base and J by 0 bases, with 9 bases between. The CDR3 extends over 16 amino acids. Germline V CDR1 and CDR2: LNHNV, YYDKDF (reference sequence).

The V call is TRBV19, the J call TRBJ2-6; D possibly corresponds to TRBD1 (7 bases). Germline V gives CDR1 LNHDA, CDR2 SQIVND (reference sequence). This CDR3 has 18 amino acids. V lost 6 bases and J lost 3, with 21 bases in between. DNA for the CDR3: TGTGCCAGTAGACCCGGGAGACAGGGATGGTATGGGGCCAACGTCCTGACTTTC. Its protein product is CASRPGRQGWYGANVLTF.

V is TRBV7-3 and J is TRBJ2-3; 11 nucleotides line up with TRBD2. Losses at the gene ends were 3 bases for V and 9 bases for J; bases not matched to a gene: 14. CDR1 SGHTA and CDR2 FQGTGA come from the germline V gene. CDR3 size: 17 residues. CDR3 DNA: TGTGCCAGCAGCTTTGGGGTACTAGCGGGAGCCTCCTCCACGCAGTATTTT. Protein: CASSFGVLAGASSTQYF.

V and J are TRBV10-1 and TRBJ2-2; TRBD2 is a possible D gene (6 bases). The CDR3 consists of 14 residues. Germline V gene sequence: CDR1 WNHNN, CDR2 SYGVQD (reference sequence). V was cut by 7 bases and J by 7 bases, with 16 bases left in between. The CDR3 DNA reads as TGCGCCAGCAAAGTGGGGGGAGAGAACGGGGAGCTGTTTTTT. It translates to CASKVGGENGELFF.

This clone was counted once. The chain couples TRBV12-3 or TRBV12-4 to TRBJ2-1, with D maybe TRBD2 (6 bases). The CDR3 totals 13 residues. Trimming took off 8 bases at V and 7 bases at J, with 15 bases between the two ends. CDR3 coding DNA: TGTGCCAGCGGCAGTACTAGCTGGAATGAGCAGTTCTTC. Residues: CASGSTSWNEQFF.

V gene TRBV30 combines with J gene TRBJ2-1, with D perhaps TRBD2 (6 bases). Trimming removed 7 bases from V and 1 base from J, with 14 bases in between. Germline CDR1 reads GTSNPN; CDR2 reads SVGIG (reference sequence). CDR3 length: 14 residues. The CDR3 bases are TGTGCCTCGGGCGGGGATCTGTCCTACAATGAGCAGTTCTTC. It yields the protein CASGGDLSYNEQFF. The full variable domain, rest sourced from reference TRBV30 and TRBJ2-1, is SQTIHQWPATLVQPVGSPLSLECTVEGTSNPNLYWYRQAAGRGLQLLFYSVGIGQISSEVPQNLSASRPQDRQFILSSKKLLLSDSGFYLCASGGDLSYNEQFFGPGTRLTVL.

The chain recombines TRBV10-3 with TRBJ2-3, with 12 bases identical to TRBD2. Trimming removed 4 bases from V and 0 bases from J; junction bases left unmatched: 2. The CDR3 spans 16 residues. The germline V gene has CDR1 ENHRY and CDR2 SYGVKD. The CDR3 coding sequence is TGTGCCATCAGTGCGGGGACTAGCGGGAGCACAGATACGCAGTATTTT. This translates into CAISAGTSGSTDTQYF.